These T cell receptor beta chains were read from a single sample in a study of preoperative IRX-2 immunotherapy in early breast cancer. The assay was immunoSEQ multiplex PCR, and TCRdb's table has in-frame clones only and misses some. The sample lists 20,000 to 30,000 clones; about four fifths were seen once. The sample in question was lymph node tissue, obtained before IRX-2 immunotherapy. Every receptor here comes from a human donor with breast cancer. The CDR3 runs from the conserved cysteine through the conserved F or W. A D gene is named only where the DNA matches it firmly. Clone size is stated in some rows and not others, as once, few, many or a class when expanded.

size,J,D,V,CDR3,DNA
few,TRBJ2-5,TRBD2,TRBV6-8,CAISRGGTLETQYF,TGTGCCATCAGTCGCGGGGGGACGCTGGAGACCCAGTACTTC
.,TRBJ1-2,.,TRBV4-2,CASSPLAEGGYTF,TGTGCCAGCAGCCCGCTAGCAGAAGGGGGCTACACCTTC
.,TRBJ2-7,TRBD1,TRBV11-3,CASRGMPDRVPHEQYF,TGTGCCAGCAGGGGAATGCCAGACAGGGTTCCCCACGAGCAGTACTTC
once,TRBJ2-2,.,TRBV1,CASSYRGLAGGLSLHGELFF,TGCGCCAGCAGCTATAGGGGACTAGCGGGGGGTCTCTCACTCCACGGGGAGCTGTTTTTT
.,TRBJ1-1,.,TRBV6-8,CASRPPPGRLNTEAFF,TGTGCCAGCAGACCACCCCCGGGACGGCTGAACACTGAAGCTTTCTTT
.,TRBJ2-7,TRBD1,TRBV19,CASSPTGGRNEQYF,TGTGCCAGTAGTCCGACAGGGGGCCGTAACGAGCAGTACTTC
few,TRBJ1-4,.,TRBV6-8,CASSVEANEKLFF,TGTGCCAGCAGTGTAGAAGCTAATGAAAAACTGTTTTTT
few,TRBJ1-4,.,TRBV15,CATSRVVGNEKLFF,TGTGCCACCAGCAGAGTGGTGGGAAATGAAAAACTGTTTTTT
.,TRBJ1-2,.,TRBV6-8,CASSYSSTPTGPYGYTF,TGTGCCAGCAGTTACTCGTCGACCCCCACCGGGCCCTATGGCTACACCTTC
.,TRBJ1-6,TRBD1,TRBV11-3,CASTIDRVESPLHF,TGTGCCAGCACGATTGACAGGGTAGAGTCACCCCTCCACTTT
.,TRBJ2-7,TRBD1,TRBV19,CASKTGALSYEQYF,TGTGCCAGCAAAACAGGGGCCCTCTCCTACGAGCAGTACTTC
once,TRBJ1-1,TRBD1,TRBV19,CASSTTGGGSQWITEAFF,TGTGCCAGTAGTACGACAGGGGGCGGGAGCCAATGGATCACTGAAGCTTTCTTT
.,TRBJ2-7,TRBD2,TRBV7-1,CASSQVGVVSGPRAYEQYF,TGTGCCAGCAGCCAAGTTGGGGTAGTTAGCGGGCCTAGGGCCTACGAGCAGTACTTC
.,TRBJ2-2,TRBD1,TRBV25-1,CASGDSSNTGELFF,TGTGCCAGCGGGGACAGCTCGAACACCGGGGAGCTGTTTTTT
once,TRBJ1-6,.,TRBV5-1,CASSPNRWGNSPLHF,TGCGCCAGCAGCCCGAACCGTTGGGGAAATTCACCCCTCCACTTT
.,TRBJ1-1,TRBD1,TRBV11-3,CASSPYRGLGTEAFF,TGTGCCAGCAGCCCGTACAGGGGATTAGGGACTGAAGCTTTCTTT
.,TRBJ1-5,.,TRBV6-8,CASMVGRGDLNQPQHF,TGTGCCAGCATGGTCGGCAGGGGTGATTTAAATCAGCCCCAGCATTTT
.,TRBJ1-6,.,TRBV5-1,CASSLGGLNSPLHF,TGCGCCAGCAGCTTGGGAGGGCTTAATTCACCCCTCCACTTT
.,TRBJ1-1,TRBD1,TRBV5-1,CASSLGQGVRNTEAFF,TGCGCCAGCAGCTTAGGTCAGGGGGTTAGAAACACTGAAGCTTTCTTT
.,TRBJ2-7,.,TRBV6-8,CASTLTPGMGWAYEQYF,TGTGCCAGCACCCTTACTCCAGGGATGGGATGGGCCTACGAGCAGTACTTC
few,TRBJ2-3,.,TRBV15,CATSRLLGGTDTQYF,TGTGCCACCAGCAGGCTCCTTGGGGGCACAGATACGCAGTATTTT
.,TRBJ2-1,.,TRBV15,CATSSTTDRANEQFF,TGTGCCACCAGCAGTACCACGGACAGAGCGAATGAGCAGTTCTTC
.,TRBJ1-6,.,TRBV9,CASSVGELNSPLHF,TGTGCCAGCAGTGTCGGGGAGCTTAATTCACCCCTCCACTTT
.,TRBJ1-1,.,TRBV6-8,CASSYVLGVNTEAFF,TGTGCCAGCAGTTACGTCCTTGGGGTGAACACTGAAGCTTTCTTT
few,TRBJ1-1,.,TRBV6-8,CASRGPGNTEAFF,TGTGCCAGCAGGGGTCCCGGGAACACTGAAGCTTTCTTT
once,TRBJ1-6,.,TRBV25-1,CASRSPLLNSPLHF,TGTGCCAGCAGGTCCCCTTTACTAAATTCACCCCTCCACTTT
.,TRBJ2-2,TRBD1,TRBV19,CASSIPGGTGELFF,TGTGCCAGTAGTATACCAGGGGGAACCGGGGAGCTGTTTTTT
.,TRBJ2-7,.,TRBV1,CASSQTRGYEQYF,TGCGCCAGCAGCCAAACCAGGGGCTACGAGCAGTACTTC
.,TRBJ1-3,TRBD1,TRBV6-8,CAITGTGAGNTIYF,TGTGCCATCACCGGGACAGGGGCTGGAAACACCATATATTTT
once,TRBJ1-1,.,TRBV10-3,CAISEAGMEAFF,TGTGCCATCAGTGAGGCAGGAATGGAAGCTTTCTTT
.,TRBJ1-6,TRBD1,TRBV19,CASSPLSDRGIINSPLHF,TGTGCCAGTAGTCCCCTCTCTGACAGGGGAATTATCAATTCACCCCTCCACTTT
once,TRBJ2-6,.,TRBV6-8,CASSYSMFDKFRVLTF,TGTGCCAGCAGTTACTCGATGTTCGACAAATTTCGCGTCCTGACTTTC
.,TRBJ1-1,.,TRBV23-1,CASSETVELRAFF,TGCGCCAGCAGCGAGACAGTCGAGCTGCGAGCTTTCTTT
once,TRBJ2-3,TRBD2,TRBV6-8,CASSYFARSGGDTQYF,TGTGCCAGCAGTTATTTTGCTCGTAGCGGGGGAGATACGCAGTATTTT
.,TRBJ1-2,.,TRBV11-3,CASSLAAGDYGYTF,TGTGCCAGCAGCTTGGCGGCAGGGGACTATGGCTACACCTTC
.,TRBJ2-2,.,TRBV23-1,CASSLRGSAAGELFF,TGCGCCAGCAGCCTCAGAGGGAGTGCAGCCGGGGAGCTGTTTTTT
.,TRBJ1-5,.,TRBV23-1,CASSPSWVSRRNQPQHF,TGCGCCAGCAGCCCTTCCTGGGTATCTAGACGCAATCAGCCCCAGCATTTT
.,TRBJ1-1,TRBD1,TRBV28,CASRDWDRGLNTEAFF,TGTGCCAGCAGGGATTGGGACAGGGGGTTGAACACTGAAGCTTTCTTT
.,TRBJ1-5,.,TRBV6-8,CASSEGPGRNQPQHF,TGTGCCAGCAGTGAGGGACCTGGGCGCAATCAGCCCCAGCATTTT
once,TRBJ1-5,.,TRBV30,CAWNQNPSNQPQHF,TGTGCCTGGAATCAGAATCCTAGCAATCAGCCCCAGCATTTT
.,TRBJ2-4,.,TRBV11-3,CASSGGGRDENIQYF,TGTGCCAGCAGCGGGGGCGGACGGGACGAAAACATTCAGTACTTC
once,TRBJ2-3,.,TRBV12-5,CASGRSRGSPDTQYF,TGTGCTAGTGGCCGTAGTAGGGGCAGCCCAGATACGCAGTATTTT
.,TRBJ2-7,TRBD1,TRBV23-1,CASSQVPPGQGWDEQYF,TGCGCCAGCAGCCAAGTTCCTCCGGGACAGGGGTGGGACGAGCAGTACTTC
.,TRBJ2-5,TRBD2,TRBV5-1,CASSEAGTSGGAYQETQYF,TGCGCCAGCAGCGAGGCCGGGACTAGCGGGGGAGCCTATCAAGAGACCCAGTACTTC
.,TRBJ1-2,.,TRBV6-8,CASSQHNYGYTF,TGTGCCAGCAGTCAACATAACTATGGCTACACCTTC
once,TRBJ1-6,TRBD1,TRBV5-1,CASSFGTGVHHGDSPLHF,TGCGCCAGCAGCTTCGGGACAGGGGTCCACCATGGGGATTCACCCCTCCACTTT
.,TRBJ1-1,.,TRBV7-1,CASRPRLKDTEAFF,TGTGCCAGCAGGCCCAGGCTGAAGGATACTGAAGCTTTCTTT
few,TRBJ2-5,.,TRBV28,CASSPQGQGRQEAQYF,TGTGCCAGCAGTCCACAGGGGCAGGGGAGGCAAGAGGCCCAGTACTTC
.,TRBJ1-1,.,TRBV30,CAWSGPAGVGEAFF,TGTGCCTGGAGTGGACCAGCAGGGGTGGGCGAAGCTTTCTTT
once,TRBJ1-6,TRBD1,TRBV5-1,CASSTWTGLDNSPLHF,TGCGCCAGCAGCACCTGGACAGGGTTGGATAATTCACCCCTCCACTTT
.,TRBJ2-3,.,TRBV7-5,CASSSGQGGDTQYF,TGTGCCAGCAGCTCGGGACAGGGGGGGGATACGCAGTATTTT
.,TRBJ2-1,TRBD1,TRBV5-1,CASSLSGQGHNEQFF,TGCGCCAGCAGCTTGTCGGGACAGGGCCACAATGAGCAGTTCTTC
few,TRBJ2-3,TRBD1,TRBV6-8,CASSWPGTGGTDTQYF,TGTGCCAGCAGTTGGCCCGGGACAGGGGGCACAGATACGCAGTATTTT
.,TRBJ2-4,TRBD2,TRBV11-3,CASSLLAGGLSNIQYF,TGTGCCAGCAGCTTGCTAGCGGGGGGGCTCTCAAACATTCAGTACTTC
few,TRBJ2-1,.,TRBV6-8,CASSYVDSYNEQFF,TGTGCCAGCAGTTACGTCGATTCCTACAATGAGCAGTTCTTC
.,TRBJ1-6,.,TRBV6-8,CASRWGTYNSPLHF,TGTGCCAGCAGGTGGGGTACCTATAATTCACCCCTCCACTTT
.,TRBJ1-1,.,TRBV7-6,CASSQDLEGIEAFF,TGTGCCAGCAGCCAAGATCTTGAAGGGATTGAAGCTTTCTTT
.,TRBJ2-2,.,TRBV7-4,CASSPTSGGATTGELFF,TGTGCCAGCAGCCCCACGTCAGGGGGGGCGACCACCGGGGAGCTGTTTTTT
.,TRBJ1-1,TRBD1,TRBV27,CASSRGQGGTEAFF,TGTGCCAGCAGTCGGGGACAGGGGGGCACTGAAGCTTTCTTT
.,TRBJ1-1,TRBD1,TRBV19,CASSPDRGRDTEAFF,TGTGCCAGTAGTCCCGACAGGGGGCGCGACACTGAAGCTTTCTTT